Listed below are T cell receptor beta chains from one sample, sequenced in a study of early T cells in non-severe SARS-CoV-2 infection. A single record per CDR3 protein comes from TCRdb applying MiXCR to the 5' RACE reads. The table lists tens of thousands of distinct CDR3 sequences, approximately 9.2% of them singletons. The sequencing used whole blood, collected at baseline. Every receptor here comes from an adult who was a healthcare worker with PCR-confirmed SARS-CoV-2 infection or an uninfected control (not recorded which). The CDR3 runs from the conserved cysteine through the conserved F or W. D genes are given only for firm matches. Clone size appears in some rows only: once, few, many, or a class for an expanded clone.

size	V	D	J	DNA	CDR3
-	TRBV6-6	-	TRBJ1-2	TGTGCCAGCAGTAGGGAGGGGTTGGATTATGGCTACACCTTC	CASSREGLDYGYTF
many	TRBV5-4	-	TRBJ1-2	TGTGCCAGCAGCTTGGGTGGACAGTATGGCTACACCTTC	CASSLGGQYGYTF
few	TRBV6-4	-	TRBJ1-1	TGTGCCAGCAGTGAATCAGGAGTGAACACTGAAGCTTTCTTT	CASSESGVNTEAFF
-	TRBV20-1	TRBD1	TRBJ1-4	TGCAGTGCGGAGGCGGGGACAGGGCGCGGAAAACTGTTTTTT	CSAEAGTGRGKLFF
many	TRBV2	-	TRBJ2-3	TGTGCCAGCAGTGTGATGTCCCGAGATACGCAGTATTTT	CASSVMSRDTQYF
few	TRBV30	-	TRBJ1-1	TGTGCCTGGAGTCCGAGGGGGAACACTGAAGCTTTCTTT	CAWSPRGNTEAFF
many	TRBV12-3/TRBV12-4	-	TRBJ2-2	TGTGCCAGCAGTTTTGGATCGGCTAGCGCAAACACCGGGGAGCTGTTTTTT	CASSFGSASANTGELFF
-	TRBV5-1	-	TRBJ2-7	TGCGCCAGCAGCTTGGATTTAGCAGGGCTAGCCTACGAGCAGTACTTC	CASSLDLAGLAYEQYF
many	TRBV20-1	TRBD2	TRBJ2-7	TGCAGTGCTAGAGCAGGAGGCGGGAGTGACGAGCAGTACTTC	CSARAGGGSDEQYF
-	TRBV11-2	-	TRBJ1-6	TGTGCCAGCAGCTTAGATCCTAATTCACCCCTCCACTTT	CASSLDPNSPLHF
-	TRBV29-1	-	TRBJ2-3	TGCAGCGTTGAACTAGCAGACATCACAGATACGCAGTATTTT	CSVELADITDTQYF
few	TRBV5-1	-	TRBJ2-1	TGCGCCAGCAGCCTTCGACAGGCCGGGAATGAGCAGTTCTTC	CASSLRQAGNEQFF
many	TRBV5-1	-	TRBJ1-2	TGCGCCAGCAGCTTGGAAGGACCTTATGGCTACACCTTC	CASSLEGPYGYTF
few	TRBV7-2	-	TRBJ1-2	TGTGCCAGCAGCTCAGGGCCCACCTATGGCTACACCTTC	CASSSGPTYGYTF
-	TRBV12-3/TRBV12-4	TRBD1	TRBJ1-2	TGTGCCAGCACCCGGTGGACAGGGAGCGACTATGGCTACACCTTC	CASTRWTGSDYGYTF
-	TRBV10-1	-	TRBJ2-2	TGCGCCAGCAGTGAGTCGATCCTACTAAACACCGGGGAGCTGTTTTTT	CASSESILLNTGELFF
few	TRBV5-8	-	TRBJ1-5	TGTGCCAGCAGCTTGGGCCAGAAGAACAATCAGCCCCAGCATTTT	CASSLGQKNNQPQHF
many	TRBV20-1	TRBD2	TRBJ2-7	TGCAGTGCCTCCACGGCGGGAGGCAGCTACGAGCAGTACTTC	CSASTAGGSYEQYF